Each of the 16 T cell receptor beta chains below was sequenced from the same sample in a study of blood T cells in healthy people across ages. Using a J-beta primer mix together with a sample-barcoded 5' primer, a second PCR was run for roughly 7 to 11 cycles. MiXCR, run by TCRdb on the 5' RACE reads, gives a single entry per CDR3 protein. The sample holds about 640,000 distinct CDR3 sequences, around 54% seen once. Sequenced input: blood. The receptors come from a man between 60 and 75 years old in good health.

This chain links TRBV15 with TRBJ2-4; the D gene is possibly TRBD2 (6 bases). The J call could be wrong; TRBJ2-5 is a better fit for the DNA end. The CDR3 length is 12 residues. Per germline, CDR1 LNHNV and CDR2 YYDKDF (reference sequence). The CDR3 nucleotides are TGTGCCACCAAGGAGGAGGGGGAGACCCAGTACTTC. Protein: CATKEEGETQYF.

The chain joins TRBV7-9 to TRBJ1-6; a weak D match, TRBD1 (6 bases). Deletions cut 5 bases from V and 4 bases from J, with 18 bases between. Germline-derived CDR1 and CDR2 are SEHNR and FQNEAQ (reference sequence). The CDR3 contains 17 residues. CDR3: CASSALSGGRYNSPLHF. The CDR3 DNA reads as TGTGCCAGCAGCGCCCTCTCTGGGGGCCGGTATAATTCACCCCTCCACTTT.

This clonotype was seen at least ten times. The V gene is TRBV4-3, the J gene TRBJ2-1, with D unclear. This CDR3 is 15 amino acids long. In germline, CDR1 is LGHNA, CDR2 YSLEER. V was trimmed by 0 bases and J by 3 bases, leaving 9 bases between them. The CDR3 here is CASSQDQSFYNEQFF. The CDR3 DNA follows: TGCGCCAGCAGCCAAGATCAATCTTTCTACAATGAGCAGTTCTTC.

The CDR3: CASSFSGHSNQPQHF. Here the CDR3 DNA reads TGTGCCAGCAGCTTCTCTGGGCACAGCAATCAGCCCCAGCATTTT. This chain joins TRBV7-9 and TRBJ1-5; no definite D call. Trimming removed 3 bases from V and 1 base from J, with 10 bases in between. CDR1 SEHNR and CDR2 FQNEAQ come from the germline V gene (reference sequence). The CDR3 runs 15 residues.

The rearrangement joins TRBV2 to TRBJ2-1; D unclear. This CDR3 is built from 14 residues. V was trimmed by 7 bases and J by 7 bases, leaving 17 bases between them. CDR1 SNHLY and CDR2 FYNNEI come from the germline V gene. The CDR3 DNA sequence: TGTGCCAGCAACCGCCTCCCTCAGTGGAATGAGCAGTTCTTC. Translated: CASNRLPQWNEQFF.

The chain combines TRBV27 with TRBJ2-7; D remains unclear. The V and J ends lost 3 bases and 1 base respectively, with 10 bases between them. Germline CDR1 reads MNHEY; CDR2 reads SMNVEV (reference sequence). The CDR3 contains 14 residues. The CDR3 here is CASSFRHPSYEQYF. The CDR3 bases are TGTGCCAGCAGTTTTCGGCATCCTTCCTACGAGCAGTACTTC.

This chain links TRBV20-1 with TRBJ2-3, with 9 nucleotides matching TRBD2. The CDR3 length is 14 residues. Germline V gene data show CDR1 as DFQATT and CDR2 as SNEGSKA (reference sequence). V trimming: 5 bases; J trimming: 4 bases; junction bases outside the gene matches: 7. CDR3 amino acids: CSARPAGGADTQYF. The CDR3 DNA reads TGCAGTGCTCGCCCGGCGGGGGGGGCAGATACGCAGTATTTT.

The chain links TRBV27 to TRBJ2-1, with D possibly being TRBD1 (6 bases). Germline loops: CDR1 MNHEY, CDR2 SMNVEV (reference sequence). Trimming left V 5 bases short and J 12 bases short, with 17 bases between. This CDR3 contains 13 residues. CDR3 in amino acids: CASSITRGWVQFF. The CDR3 DNA is TGTGCCAGCAGTATAACCAGGGGATGGGTGCAGTTCTTC.

The rearrangement uses TRBV6-2 or TRBV6-3 and TRBJ2-5; 9 bases agree with TRBD1. The CDR3 has 16 amino acids. Germline CDR1 is MNHEY and CDR2 is SVGEGT. Trimming removed 7 bases from V and 2 bases from J; junction bases left unmatched: 11. CDR3: CASTTPHRGQQETQYF. The CDR3 coding sequence is TGTGCCAGCACTACACCCCACAGGGGGCAGCAAGAGACCCAGTACTTC.

This clonotype was seen just once. CDR3 nucleotide sequence: TGCAGTGGCAACGCCGACGGGTCCTACGAGCAGTACTTC. It translates to CSGNADGSYEQYF. The rearrangement links TRBV20-1 to TRBJ2-7; D gene ambiguous. Germline-derived CDR1 and CDR2 are DFQATT and SNEGSKA (reference sequence). V lost 7 bases and J lost 1, with 14 bases in between. CDR3 length: 13 residues.

V is TRBV4-2 and J is TRBJ2-3, with TRBD2 matching over 12 bases. Per germline, CDR1 LGHNA and CDR2 YNFKEQ. V lost 4 bases and J lost 2; bases outside the gene matches: 16. CDR3 length equals 20 residues. CDR3 amino acids: CASSRNFMASGGAATDTQYF. Here the CDR3 DNA reads TGTGCCAGCAGCCGAAATTTCATGGCTAGCGGGGGGGCAGCCACAGATACGCAGTATTTT.

Concerning this clonotype itself: An end of the junction does not agree with germline; a read error may underlie this. This chain links TRBV12-3 or TRBV12-4 with TRBJ2-1; 7 nucleotides line up with TRBD1. The CDR3 covers 14 residues. CDR3: CASTPDRVGNERFF. The CDR3 coding sequence is TGTGCCAGCACCCCCGACAGGGTCGGGAATGAGCGGTTCTTC.

In its sample, this clonotype was seen a few times. J is TRBJ1-6 and V is TRBV5-6, with D hard to call. The CDR3 sequence is 16 residues long. Germline CDR1 reads SGHDT; CDR2 reads YYEEEE. With 2 bases removed from V and 6 bases from J, the gap between germline ends came to 15 bases. CDR3 sequence: CASSFRASNSNSPLHF. The CDR3, as DNA: TGTGCCAGCAGCTTTAGGGCTTCAAACTCTAATTCACCCCTCCACTTT.

Details on this clonotype: Because it lacks the conserved phenylalanine or tryptophan at the end, this CDR3 is likely a read error. This chain joins TRBV9 and TRBJ2-5; D may be TRBD1 or TRBD2 (5 bases each). There are 15 residues in the CDR3. Germline V gene sequence: CDR1 SGDLS, CDR2 YYNGEE. V lost 0 bases and J lost 2, with 11 bases in between. The CDR3 sequence is CASSVGGRQQETQYS. The CDR3 nucleotides are TGTGCCAGCAGCGTAGGAGGGAGACAGCAAGAGACCCAGTACTCC.

This chain uses TRBV3-1 with TRBJ2-7; unclear D gene. The assigned J gene may be wrong: the sequence end matches TRBJ2-4 better. Per the germline V gene, CDR1 is LGHDT and CDR2 is YNNKEL (reference sequence). The CDR3 spans 15 residues. The CDR3 protein is CASSLNQVAKNIQYF. For the CDR3, the DNA is TGTGCCAGCAGCCTCAACCAGGTGGCCAAAAACATTCAGTACTTC.

The chain uses TRBV5-1 and TRBJ1-6; D gene ambiguous. V gave up 0 bases and J gave up 6 bases, with 13 bases separating them. Germline CDR1 SGHRS, CDR2 YFSETQ. This CDR3 has 16 amino acids. The CDR3 region has the DNA TGCGCCAGCAGCTTGGACGGTGCCGCTTCTAATTCACCCCTCCACTTT. Its protein is CASSLDGAASNSPLHF.